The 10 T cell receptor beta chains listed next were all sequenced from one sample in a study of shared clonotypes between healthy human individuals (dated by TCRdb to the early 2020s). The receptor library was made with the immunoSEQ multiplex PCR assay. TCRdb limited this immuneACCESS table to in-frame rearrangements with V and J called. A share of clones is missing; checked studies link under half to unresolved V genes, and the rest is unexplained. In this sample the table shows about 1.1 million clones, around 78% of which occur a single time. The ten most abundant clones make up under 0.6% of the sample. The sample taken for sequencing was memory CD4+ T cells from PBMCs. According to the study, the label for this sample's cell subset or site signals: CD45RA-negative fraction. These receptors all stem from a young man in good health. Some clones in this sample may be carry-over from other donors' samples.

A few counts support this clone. CDR3 region: CASSLSVEEAFF. The CDR3 region has the DNA TGTGCCAGCAGTTTATCAGTGGAAGAAGCTTTCTTT. This chain uses TRBV28 with TRBJ1-1; D gene unclear. Germline V gene data show CDR1 as MDHEN and CDR2 as SYDVKM. V was clipped by 1 base and J by 8 bases, with 8 bases between them. The CDR3 extends over 12 amino acids.

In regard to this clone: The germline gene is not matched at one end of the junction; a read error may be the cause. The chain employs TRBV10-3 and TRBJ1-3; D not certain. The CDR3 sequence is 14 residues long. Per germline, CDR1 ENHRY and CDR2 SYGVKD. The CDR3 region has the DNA TGTGCCATCACTGAGGTCTCCTCTGGAAACACCATATATTTT. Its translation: CAITEVSSGNTIYF.

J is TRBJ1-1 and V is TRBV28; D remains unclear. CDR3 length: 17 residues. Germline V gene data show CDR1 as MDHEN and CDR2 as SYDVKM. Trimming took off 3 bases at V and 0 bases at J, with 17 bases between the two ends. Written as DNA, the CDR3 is TGTGCCAGCAGTTTGGTTGAGGGAGTATCAATGAACACTGAAGCTTTCTTT. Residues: CASSLVEGVSMNTEAFF.

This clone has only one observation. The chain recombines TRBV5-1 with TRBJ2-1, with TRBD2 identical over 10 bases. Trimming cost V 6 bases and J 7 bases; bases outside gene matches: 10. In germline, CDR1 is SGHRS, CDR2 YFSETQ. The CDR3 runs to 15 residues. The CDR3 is CASTSRTSGTNEQFF. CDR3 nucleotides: TGCGCCAGCACCTCCAGGACTAGCGGCACTAATGAGCAGTTCTTC. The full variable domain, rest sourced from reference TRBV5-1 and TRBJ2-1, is KAGVTQTPRYLIKTRGQQVTLSCSPISGHRSVSWYQQTPGQGLQFLFEYFSETQRNKGNFPGRFSGRQFSNSRSEMNVSTLELGDSALYLCASTSRTSGTNEQFFGPGTRLTVL.

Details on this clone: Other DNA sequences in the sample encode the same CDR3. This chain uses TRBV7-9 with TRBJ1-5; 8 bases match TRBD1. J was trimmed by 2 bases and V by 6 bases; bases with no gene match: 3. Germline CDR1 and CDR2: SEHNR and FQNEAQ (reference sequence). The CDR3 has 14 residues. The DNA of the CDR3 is TGTGCCAGCAGTCAGACAGGGGGCAATCAGCCCCAGCATTTT. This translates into CASSQTGGNQPQHF. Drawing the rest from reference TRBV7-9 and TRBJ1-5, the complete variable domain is DTGVSQNPRHKITKRGQNVTFRCDPISEHNRLYWYRQTLGQGPEFLTYFQNEAQLEKSRLLSDRFSAERPKGSFSTLEIQRTEQGDSAMYLCASSQTGGNQPQHFGDGTRLSIL.

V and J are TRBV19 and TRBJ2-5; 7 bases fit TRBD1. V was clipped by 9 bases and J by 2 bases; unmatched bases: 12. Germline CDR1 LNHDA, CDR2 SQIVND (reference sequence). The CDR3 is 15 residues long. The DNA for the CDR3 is TGTGCCAGCGGGATCACCGGGACAGCACAAGAGACCCAGTACTTC. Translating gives CASGITGTAQETQYF. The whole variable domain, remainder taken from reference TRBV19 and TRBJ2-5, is DGGITQSPKYLFRKEGQNVTLSCEQNLNHDAMYWYRQDPGQGLRLIYYSQIVNDFQKGDIAEGYSVSREKKESFPLTVTSAQKNPTAFYLCASGITGTAQETQYFGPGTRLLVL.

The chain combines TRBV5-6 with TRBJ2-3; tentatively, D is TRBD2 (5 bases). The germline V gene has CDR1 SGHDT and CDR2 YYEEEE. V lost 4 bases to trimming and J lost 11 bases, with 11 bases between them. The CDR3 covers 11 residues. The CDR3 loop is CASSATNKQYF. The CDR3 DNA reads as TGTGCCAGCAGCGCGACTAACAAGCAGTATTTT.

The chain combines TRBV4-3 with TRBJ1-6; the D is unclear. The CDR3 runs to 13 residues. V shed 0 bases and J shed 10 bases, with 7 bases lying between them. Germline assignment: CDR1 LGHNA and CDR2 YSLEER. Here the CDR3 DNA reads TGCGCCAGCAGCCAAGATTACGGGTCACCCCTCCACTTT. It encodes CASSQDYGSPLHF.

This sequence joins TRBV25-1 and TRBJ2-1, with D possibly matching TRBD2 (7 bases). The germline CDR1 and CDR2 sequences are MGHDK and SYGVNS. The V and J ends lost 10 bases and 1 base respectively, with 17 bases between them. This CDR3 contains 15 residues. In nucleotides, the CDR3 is TGTGCCACCCTGCCTGGGGGGGCTTCCTACAATGAGCAGTTCTTC. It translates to CATLPGGASYNEQFF.

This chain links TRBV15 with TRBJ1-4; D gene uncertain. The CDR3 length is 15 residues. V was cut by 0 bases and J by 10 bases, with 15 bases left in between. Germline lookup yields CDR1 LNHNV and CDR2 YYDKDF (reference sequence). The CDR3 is CATSRDLTQAGKLFF. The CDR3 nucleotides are TGTGCCACCAGCAGAGATCTAACCCAAGCGGGAAAACTGTTTTTT. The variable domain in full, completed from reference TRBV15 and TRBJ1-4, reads DAMVIQNPRYQVTQFGKPVTLSCSQTLNHNVMYWYQQKSSQAPKLLFHYYDKDFNNEADTPDNFQSRRPNTSFCFLDIRSPGLGDTAMYLCATSRDLTQAGKLFFGSGTQLSVL.